This record covers a single TCR beta chain. Its antigen is still unknown. Sample treatment: about 20 received Ad26.COV2.S at low or high dose, single or two shots; 5 received placebo; per-sample allocation not given. The samples were gathered on day 63 after the first injection of vaccine or placebo. This entry is derived from a study of Ad26.COV2.S vaccination and SARS-CoV-2 variants. General study results and limits: Placebo recipients and vaccine recipients were similar in non-spike TCR breadth. The TCR breadth and depth analyses may have produced an underestimate of total T cell responses.

Trimming shortened V by 5 bases and J by 2 bases, and 10 bases separated the two germline ends. Germline CDR1 and CDR2: MNHEY and SMNVEV (reference sequence). CDR3 size: 14 residues. TCRdb's table, derived via immunoSEQ multiplex PCR, lists solely in-frame clones and lacks some. The sample holds some 480,000 clones, 70% to 90% seen once. This chain uses TRBV27 with TRBJ1-5; D is ambiguous. The starting material was peripheral blood, obtained in a trial of Ad26.COV2.S vaccine versus placebo. The receptor's source is a person between 18 and 65 years old who received the Ad26.COV2.S COVID-19 vaccine or a placebo. The CDR3, as DNA: TGTGCCAGCAGTGGAGTCGGGGGCAATCAGCCCCAGCATTTT. Its protein product is CASSGVGGNQPQHF.